The 5 T cell receptor beta chains below were found in one sample sequenced in a study of graft-versus-host responses after intestinal transplantation. No antigen is known for these receptors. Profiling relied on immunoSEQ multiplex PCR, and the TCRdb table lists in-frame clones only, not all of them. The sample includes approximately 90,000 clones, approximately 90% seen only once; the top ten take 7.6%. The specimen was unstimulated CD8+ T cells sorted from spleen or lymph node cells, collected before transplant. The receptors stem from a human donor who was the organ donor for an intestinal transplant.

J is TRBJ1-1 and V is TRBV30, with D possibly being TRBD1 (5 bases). CDR3 size: 14 residues. Germline V gene data show CDR1 as GTSNPN and CDR2 as SVGIG (reference sequence). V was clipped by 4 bases and J by 5 bases, with 17 bases between them. The CDR3 DNA is TGTGCCTGGAACGCACATCAGGGTTGGACTGAAGCTTTCTTT. Protein: CAWNAHQGWTEAFF.

This chain joins TRBV7-9 and TRBJ2-1, with TRBD2 identical over 10 bases. Unmatched junction bases numbered 11, after V lost 7 bases and J lost 5 bases. Germline CDR1 and CDR2: SEHNR and FQNEAQ (reference sequence). The CDR3 runs to 16 residues. As DNA, the CDR3 is TGTGCCAGCACTACTCCGGGGACTAGCGAGGACAATGAGCAGTTCTTC. Translated, it gives CASTTPGTSEDNEQFF.

The genes are TRBV28 and TRBJ2-7; TRBD1 aligns across 10 bases. Germline values: CDR1 MDHEN, CDR2 SYDVKM. CDR3 length: 15 residues. J lost 4 bases, V lost 3 bases, and 6 bases had no gene match. The DNA for the CDR3 is TGTGCCAGCAGTTTCCACCGGGACAGGGGTTACGAGCAGTACTTC. Its translation is CASSFHRDRGYEQYF.

The chain has TRBV30 and TRBJ1-3; D gene ambiguous. Looked up from germline, CDR1 is GTSNPN and CDR2 is SVGIG (reference sequence). The CDR3 sequence is 15 residues long. The V end lost 1 base, the J end lost 0 bases, and 10 bases lay between the germline ends. CDR3 loop: CAWSDIVDSGNTIYF. CDR3 sequence (DNA): TGTGCCTGGAGTGATATTGTCGACTCTGGAAACACCATATATTTT. The variable domain in full, completed from reference TRBV30 and TRBJ1-3, reads SQTIHQWPATLVQPVGSPLSLECTVEGTSNPNLYWYRQAAGRGLQLLFYSVGIGQISSEVPQNLSASRPQDRQFILSSKKLLLSDSGFYLCAWSDIVDSGNTIYFGEGSWLTVV.

V gene TRBV6-1 combines with J gene TRBJ2-7, with a possible D match to TRBD1 (6 bases). Trimming left V 0 bases short and J 0 bases short, with 21 bases between. This CDR3 comprises 19 residues. Germline V gives CDR1 MNHNS, CDR2 SASEGT. This CDR3 is CASSEALLLGQGISYEQYF. Written as DNA, the CDR3 is TGTGCCAGCAGTGAAGCGCTTCTCCTCGGTCAGGGGATCTCCTACGAGCAGTACTTC.